This TCR beta chain was identified in a study of tumor-infiltrating lymphocytes in localized non-small cell lung cancer (dated by TCRdb to about 2021). About the full investigation: The cohort covered several histologies, both smokers and never-smokers, and patients whose samples were collected after neoadjuvant chemotherapy. Each patient provided resected tumor tissue plus uninvolved lung tissue from the same patient, with the uninvolved lung tissue described as non-adjacent to the tumor. TCR sequencing was one of several integrated assays, alongside flow cytometry, multiplex immunofluorescence, RNA-seq, exome sequencing and proteomics, applied to the same patients. In total, the ICON cohort consisted of some 160 surgical patients with localized non-small cell lung cancer who had their tumors resected. For under 65 patients, immunoSEQ T-cell fraction was compared between paired tumor and uninvolved lung.

This clone was seen once. The clone's antigen remains unknown. No much larger clone exists at a distance of one base, and base qualities are not known. ICON enrollment began in 2016, and the last patient was enrolled in the second half of 2018. In a subcohort of 70 to 95 patients, fresh tumor and matched uninvolved tissue were collected for in-depth immune analyses, with TCR sequencing among those analyses. TCR sequencing was performed on DNA isolated from bulk tissue, without cell sorting. TCR sequencing with the immunoSEQ assay provided the T-cell fraction in tumor and uninvolved lung tissue. On the study's bioinformatics: For survival analysis, patients were divided into high (upper tertile) and low (lower two tertiles) T-cell fraction groups, which were compared by log-rank test. A signed-rank test was used to test differences in T-cell fraction between paired tumor and uninvolved lung samples. The table was pulled from immuneACCESS by TCRdb, which kept in-frame rearrangements only. Such tables lose some clones; where checked, under half of the loss comes from unresolved V genes, and the rest has no known cause. The DNA gave D and trimming, while V, J and clone size come from that table. Present in this sample are 20,000 to 30,000 clones, less than 70% of which were seen just once. 14% to 15% of the sample rests with the top ten.

Paper-wide results and their limitations: Tumor T-cell fraction from TCR sequencing was not associated with recurrence-free survival (p = 0.61). Because different assays used different pieces of the same tissue, technical variation could not be distinguished from intratumor heterogeneity. The TCR-derived T-cell fraction showed no difference between the flow cytometry-defined immunotypes IM1 (good prognosis) and IM2 (poor prognosis). Because assay coverage varied across patients depending on available tissue quantity, TCR sequencing was performed for only a subset of the cohort. Consistent with immunofluorescence CD3 counts, TCRbeta sequencing supported greater T cell infiltration in tumors than in uninvolved lung tissue.

From its cysteine to its phenylalanine, the CDR3 spans 14 amino acids. Left in the record is the CDR3 DNA by itself, 42 bases read in frame from the first base. Based on the germline V gene, the CDR1 and CDR2 sequences are SQVTM and ANQGSEA. V lost 6 bases and J lost 4 bases, and the count of bases not matched to a germline gene is 6. Sequenced material: lung tumor tissue. The receptor chain draws on TRBV29-1 and TRBJ2-3, and 11 bases in between align with TRBD1. This clonotype originated in a human donor with non-small cell lung cancer. CDR3 region: CSVRRGQGADTQYF. At the DNA level, the sequence is TGCAGCGTGCGTAGGGGACAGGGGGCAGATACGCAGTATTTT.